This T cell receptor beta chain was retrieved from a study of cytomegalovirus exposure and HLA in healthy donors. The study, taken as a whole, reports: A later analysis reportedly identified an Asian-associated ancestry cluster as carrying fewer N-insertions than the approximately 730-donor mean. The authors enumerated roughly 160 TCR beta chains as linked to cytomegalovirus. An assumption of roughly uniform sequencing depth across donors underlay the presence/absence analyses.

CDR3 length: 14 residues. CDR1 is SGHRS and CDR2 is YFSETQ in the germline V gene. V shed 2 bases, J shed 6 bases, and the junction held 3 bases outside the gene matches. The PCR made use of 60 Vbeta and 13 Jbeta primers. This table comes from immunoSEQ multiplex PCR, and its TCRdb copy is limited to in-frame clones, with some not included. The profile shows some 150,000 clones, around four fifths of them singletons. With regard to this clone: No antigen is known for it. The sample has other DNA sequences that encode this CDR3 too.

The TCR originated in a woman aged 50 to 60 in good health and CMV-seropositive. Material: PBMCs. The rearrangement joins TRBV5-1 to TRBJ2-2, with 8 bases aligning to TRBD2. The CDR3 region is CASSLGLAAGELFF. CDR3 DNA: TGCGCCAGCAGCTTAGGACTAGCAGCCGGGGAGCTGTTTTTT. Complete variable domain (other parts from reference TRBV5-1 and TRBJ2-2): KAGVTQTPRYLIKTRGQQVTLSCSPISGHRSVSWYQQTPGQGLQFLFEYFSETQRNKGNFPGRFSGRQFSNSRSEMNVSTLELGDSALYLCASSLGLAAGELFFGEGSRLTVL.